These T cell receptor beta chains were read from a single sample in a study of T-cell reconstitution after alpha-beta-depleted transplantation in children. TCRdb reanalysed the PCR reads using MiXCR and keeps one entry per CDR3 protein. The sample gives approximately 500,000 distinct CDR3 sequences, more than 20% of which show up once; around a third is in the top ten. This sample comprised PBMCs, obtained before TCRalphabeta/CD19-depleted stem cell transplant. The receptors derive from a boy younger than two with Wiskott-Aldrich syndrome, due to receive a stem cell transplant. CDR3s include the opening cysteine and the closing phenylalanine or tryptophan. The order of the fields is D gene, J gene, clone size, V gene, CDR3 length, CDR3 DNA, CDR3 protein. The D gene is left open where the match is weak. Clone size is stated in some rows and not others, as once, few, many or a class when expanded.

>-|TRBJ2-1|-|TRBV5-1|14
TGCGCCAGCAGCTCAAACAGGGCATACAATGAGCAGTTCTTC
CASSSNRAYNEQFF
>-|TRBJ2-5|-|TRBV20-1|13
TGCAGTGCTAGAGTGGGGCAGGGAAAGACCCAGTACTTC
CSARVGQGKTQYF
>-|TRBJ1-5|few|TRBV5-1|15
TGCGCCAGCAGCCCCAAAGGGGGTTCCACTCAGCCCCAGCATTTT
CASSPKGGSTQPQHF
>-|TRBJ2-2|-|TRBV15|15
TGTGCCACCACGCGAGACAGGAGTACCACCGGGGAGCTGTTTTTT
CATTRDRSTTGELFF
>-|TRBJ2-1|-|TRBV15|13
TGTGCCACCTCCCGAGGAGGTTACAATGAGCAGTTCTTC
CATSRGGYNEQFF
>TRBD2|TRBJ2-5|-|TRBV27|15
TGTGCCAGCAGCTCGGCTAGCGGGGGGGAGGAGACCCAGTACTTC
CASSSASGGEETQYF
>-|TRBJ2-7|-|TRBV6-5|14
TGTGCCAGCAGTTACTCGGACAGTGCCTACGAGCAGTACTTC
CASSYSDSAYEQYF
>-|TRBJ2-1|-|TRBV5-1|13
TGCGCCAGCAGCCGCGAGCGCGTCGATGAGCAGTTCTTC
CASSRERVDEQFF
>TRBD2|TRBJ2-7|-|TRBV20-1|12
TGCAGTGCTAGCGCGGGGGTCTACGAGCAGTACTTC
CSASAGVYEQYF
>TRBD2|TRBJ2-3|-|TRBV5-1|17
TGCGCCAGCAGCTTGGACGCGGGGGGCACTAGCACAGATACGCAGTATTTT
CASSLDAGGTSTDTQYF
>TRBD2|TRBJ2-1|few|TRBV20-1|13
TGCAGTGCTTCTAGCGGGAGGGCCTATGAGCAGTTCTTC
CSASSGRAYEQFF
>TRBD2|TRBJ2-1|few|TRBV12-3/TRBV12-4|15
TGTGCCAGCAGTCCCGGGACTAGCGGGTTCGATGAGCAGTTCTTC
CASSPGTSGFDEQFF
>-|TRBJ2-3|-|TRBV20-1|14
TGCAGTGCTACTAGGGACTCTAGCACAGATACGCAGTATTTT
CSATRDSSTDTQYF
>-|TRBJ1-5|few|TRBV28|14
TGTGCCAGCAGTTTACCCGTCGGCAATCAGCCCCAGCATTTT
CASSLPVGNQPQHF
>-|TRBJ2-7|few|TRBV5-1|14
TGCGCCAGCAGCTTGGTTCCAGGAGCCTACGAGCAGTACTTC
CASSLVPGAYEQYF
>-|TRBJ2-5|-|TRBV20-1|12
TGCAGTGCTAGAACACTCCTTGAGACCCAGTACTTC
CSARTLLETQYF
>-|TRBJ2-7|few|TRBV6-1|13
TGTGCCAGCAGTGACGGGTACTCCTACGAGCAGTACTTC
CASSDGYSYEQYF
>TRBD2|TRBJ2-3|few|TRBV27|15
TGTGCCAGCAGTTTAACGGGAGGGCCCTTAGATACGCAGTATTTT
CASSLTGGPLDTQYF
>-|TRBJ1-5|-|TRBV12-3/TRBV12-4|16
TGTGCCAGCAGTTTAACCATGAGTGGGGAGAATCAGCCCCAGCATTTT
CASSLTMSGENQPQHF
>TRBD1|TRBJ2-7|-|TRBV6-5|12
TGTGCCAGCACCTCCAGGGGGCTCGAGCAGTACTTC
CASTSRGLEQYF
>-|TRBJ2-1|few|TRBV20-1|17
TGCAGTGCTAGAGATCCCAATGGAGCTAACTCCTACAATGAGCAGTTCTTC
CSARDPNGANSYNEQFF
>-|TRBJ1-4|-|TRBV27|14
TGTGCCAGCAGTTCCCTGGGCGTAGAGAGAAAACTGTTTTTT
CASSSLGVERKLFF
>TRBD2|TRBJ2-3|few|TRBV7-2|16
TGTGCCAGCAGCAAACAACTAGCGGAGCCCACAGATACGCAGTATTTT
CASSKQLAEPTDTQYF
>-|TRBJ2-2|-|TRBV28|12
TGTGCCAGCAGTTTATGGAGCGGGGAGCTGTTTTTT
CASSLWSGELFF
>-|TRBJ2-7|-|TRBV30|15
TGTGCCTGGAGTGTACAGAGCACGGCCTTGGGGGAGCAGTACTTC
CAWSVQSTALGEQYF
>-|TRBJ2-1|many|TRBV12-3/TRBV12-4|14
TGTGCCAGCAGCATGGGGCATGGAGGTAATGAGCAGTTCTTC
CASSMGHGGNEQFF
>-|TRBJ1-1|-|TRBV7-2|14
TGTGCCAGCAGCCTCAACAGGGTGGACACTGAAGCTTTCTTT
CASSLNRVDTEAFF
>-|TRBJ1-3|few|TRBV18|15
TGTGCCAGCTCACCTAGATACGGCTCTGGAAACACCATATATTTT
CASSPRYGSGNTIYF
>-|TRBJ1-1|-|TRBV7-9|14
TGTGCCAGCAGCCCACAGGGACCCAACACTGAAGCTTTCTTT
CASSPQGPNTEAFF
>-|TRBJ2-1|-|TRBV29-1|12
TGCAGCTCCGCCTCGGGGGCGGATGAGCAGTTCTTC
CSSASGADEQFF
>TRBD2|TRBJ2-2|-|TRBV10-1|16
TGCGCCAGCAGTGAGTTGCGACTAGCGAGCACCGGGGAGCTGTTTTTT
CASSELRLASTGELFF
>TRBD1|TRBJ1-6|-|TRBV5-1|14
TGCGCCAGCAGCTTGGTCGCAGGGGGATCACCCCTCCACTTT
CASSLVAGGSPLHF
>TRBD2|TRBJ2-7|-|TRBV5-1|14
TGCGCCAGCAGCCGAGCGGGAGAGTCGTACGAGCAGTACTTC
CASSRAGESYEQYF
>TRBD2|TRBJ2-1|-|TRBV20-1|17
TGCAGTGCTAGAGCTAGACGGACTAGCGGCAACTACAATGAGCAGTTCTTC
CSARARRTSGNYNEQFF
>-|TRBJ2-7|-|TRBV29-1|12
TGCAGCGTTGATCTGGCTAGCGACGAGCAGTACTTC
CSVDLASDEQYF
>TRBD1|TRBJ1-5|-|TRBV20-1|15
TGCAGTGCTAGCGGACCGACAGGGGGGAGTCAGCCCCAGCATTTT
CSASGPTGGSQPQHF
>TRBD2|TRBJ2-1|few|TRBV4-2|19
TGTGCCAGCAGCCAAGAGGGACCGGGACTAGCGGGAGCTGGTAATGAGCAGTTCTTC
CASSQEGPGLAGAGNEQFF
>-|TRBJ2-2|few|TRBV12-3/TRBV12-4|14
TGTGCCAGCAGTTCCCTAGGGGGGAACGGGGAGCTGTTTTTT
CASSSLGGNGELFF
>-|TRBJ2-3|-|TRBV20-1|16
TGCAGTGCTAGCCCGCCGGGGGATCGAGGCACAGATACGCAGTATTTT
CSASPPGDRGTDTQYF
>-|TRBJ2-7|-|TRBV5-1|13
TGCGCCAGCAGTTTCGACAATTTCAACGAGCAGTACTTC
CASSFDNFNEQYF
>-|TRBJ2-1|once|TRBV29-1|10
TGCAGCGTTTGGAGCTATGAGCAGTTCTTC
CSVWSYEQFF
>-|TRBJ2-7|-|TRBV5-1|15
TGCGCCAGCAGCTTACAAGGACAGCCCTCCTACGAGCAGTACTTC
CASSLQGQPSYEQYF
>-|TRBJ2-3|-|TRBV7-2|14
TGTGCCAGCAGCTACCTCCCCCCCACAGATACGCAGTATTTT
CASSYLPPTDTQYF
>TRBD1|TRBJ2-1|-|TRBV7-2|17
TGTGCCAGCAGCTTTGGCCCCGGACAGGGATTACGGAATGAGCAGTTCTTC
CASSFGPGQGLRNEQFF
>-|TRBJ1-1|-|TRBV14|16
TGTGCCAGCAATGTATTGGGTCATACTGCGAACACTGAAGCTTTCTTT
CASNVLGHTANTEAFF
>-|TRBJ1-2|few|TRBV15|14
TGTGCCACCAGCAGGCAGGGCTCGAGCTATGGCTACACCTTC
CATSRQGSSYGYTF
>-|TRBJ1-1|few|TRBV6-1|12
TGTGCCAGCAGTGTGGACAGACGTAAAGCTTTCTTT
CASSVDRRKAFF
>TRBD2|TRBJ2-2|-|TRBV7-2|18
TGTGCCAGCAGCAAAGGGATAAGCGGGAGGGTTAGCACCGGGGAGCTGTTTTTT
CASSKGISGRVSTGELFF
>-|TRBJ1-5|-|TRBV6-5|12
TGTGCCAGCAGTCCCGCTGGACAGCCCCAGCATTTT
CASSPAGQPQHF
>-|TRBJ1-1|-|TRBV5-1|14
TGCGCCAGCAGCTCCGCGGGGAGGAACACTGAAGCTTTCTTT
CASSSAGRNTEAFF
>-|TRBJ1-5|few|TRBV7-8|13
TGTGCCAGCAGCACCCGACAGGCCCAGCCCCAGCATTTT
CASSTRQAQPQHF
>-|TRBJ2-5|-|TRBV12-3/TRBV12-4|13
TGTGCCAGCAGTTTACAGGGGCCGGGGACCCAGTACTTC
CASSLQGPGTQYF